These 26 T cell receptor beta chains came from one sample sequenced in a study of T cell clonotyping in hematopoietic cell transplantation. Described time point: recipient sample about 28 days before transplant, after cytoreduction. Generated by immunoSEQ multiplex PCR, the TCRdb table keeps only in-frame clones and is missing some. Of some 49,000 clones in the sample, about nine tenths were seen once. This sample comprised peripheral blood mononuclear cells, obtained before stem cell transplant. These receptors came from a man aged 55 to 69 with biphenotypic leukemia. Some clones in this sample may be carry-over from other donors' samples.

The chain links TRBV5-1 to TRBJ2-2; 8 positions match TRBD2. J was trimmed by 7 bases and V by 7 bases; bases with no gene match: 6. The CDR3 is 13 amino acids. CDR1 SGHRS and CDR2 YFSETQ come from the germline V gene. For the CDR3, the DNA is TGCGCCAGCCAGCCGGGGGGGATCGGGGAGCTGTTTTTT. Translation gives CASQPGGIGELFF.

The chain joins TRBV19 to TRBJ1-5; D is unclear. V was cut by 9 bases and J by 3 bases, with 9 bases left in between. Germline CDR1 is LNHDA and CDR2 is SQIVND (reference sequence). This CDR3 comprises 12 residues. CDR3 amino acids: CASQDYNQPQHF. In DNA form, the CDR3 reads TGTGCCAGCCAGGATTACAATCAGCCCCAGCATTTT.

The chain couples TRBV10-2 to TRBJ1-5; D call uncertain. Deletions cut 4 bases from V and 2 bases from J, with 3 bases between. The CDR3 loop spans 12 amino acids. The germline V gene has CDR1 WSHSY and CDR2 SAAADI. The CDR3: CASSGGNQPQHF. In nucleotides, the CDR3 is TGCGCCAGCAGTGGTGGCAATCAGCCCCAGCATTTT.

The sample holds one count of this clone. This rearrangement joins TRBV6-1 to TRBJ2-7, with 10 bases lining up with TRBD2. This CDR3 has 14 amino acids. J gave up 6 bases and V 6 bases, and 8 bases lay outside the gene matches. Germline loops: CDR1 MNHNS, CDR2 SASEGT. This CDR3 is CASRVAGGGSEQYF. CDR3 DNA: TGTGCCAGCAGGGTAGCGGGAGGTGGCAGCGAGCAGTACTTC.

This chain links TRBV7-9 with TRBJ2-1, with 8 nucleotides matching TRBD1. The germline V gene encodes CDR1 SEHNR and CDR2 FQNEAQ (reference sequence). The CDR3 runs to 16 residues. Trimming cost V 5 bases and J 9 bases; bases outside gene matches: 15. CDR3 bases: TGTGCCAGCAGCCGCAACTTGGGATCAGGGGGCCGTGAGCAGTTCTTC. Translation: CASSRNLGSGGREQFF.

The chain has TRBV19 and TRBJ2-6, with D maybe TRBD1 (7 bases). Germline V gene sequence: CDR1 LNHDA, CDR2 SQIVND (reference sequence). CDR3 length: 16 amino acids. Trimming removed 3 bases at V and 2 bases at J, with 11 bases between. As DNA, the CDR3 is TGTGCCAGTAGTATTCAGGGGGGAGCTGGGGCCAACGTCCTGACTTTC. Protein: CASSIQGGAGANVLTF.

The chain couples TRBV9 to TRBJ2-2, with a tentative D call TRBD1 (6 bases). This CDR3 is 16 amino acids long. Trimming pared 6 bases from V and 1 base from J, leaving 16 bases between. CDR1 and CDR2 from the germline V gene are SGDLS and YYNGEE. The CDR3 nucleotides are TGTGCCAGCACGGGGAACAGGGAGAAGAACACCGGGGAGCTGTTTTTT. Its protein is CASTGNREKNTGELFF.

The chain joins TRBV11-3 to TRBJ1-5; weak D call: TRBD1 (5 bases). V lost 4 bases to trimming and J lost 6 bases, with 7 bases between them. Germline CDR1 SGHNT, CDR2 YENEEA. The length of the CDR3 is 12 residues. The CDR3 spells CASSCRGQPQHF. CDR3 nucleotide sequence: TGTGCCAGCAGCTGTAGGGGTCAGCCCCAGCATTTT.

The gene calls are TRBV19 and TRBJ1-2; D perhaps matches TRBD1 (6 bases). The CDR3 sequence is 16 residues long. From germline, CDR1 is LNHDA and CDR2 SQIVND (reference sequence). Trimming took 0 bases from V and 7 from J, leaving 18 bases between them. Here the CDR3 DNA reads TGTGCCAGTAGTATAGAGCTCGGCAGGGGATCGGGTGGCTACACCTTC. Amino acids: CASSIELGRGSGGYTF.

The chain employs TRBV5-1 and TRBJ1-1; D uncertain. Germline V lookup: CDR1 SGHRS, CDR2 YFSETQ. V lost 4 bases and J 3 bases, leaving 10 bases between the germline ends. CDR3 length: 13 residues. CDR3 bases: TGCGCCAGCAGCAGGGTGGGCGACACTGAAGCTTTCTTT. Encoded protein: CASSRVGDTEAFF.

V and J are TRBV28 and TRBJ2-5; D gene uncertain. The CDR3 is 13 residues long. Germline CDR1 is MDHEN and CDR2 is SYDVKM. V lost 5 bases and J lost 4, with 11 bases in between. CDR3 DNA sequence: TGTGCCAGCAGTCAGCCTTCCCGAGAGACCCAGTACTTC. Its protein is CASSQPSRETQYF. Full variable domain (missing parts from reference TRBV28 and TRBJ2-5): DVKVTQSSRYLVKRTGEKVFLECVQDMDHENMFWYRQDPGLGLRLIYFSYDVKMKEKGDIPEGYSVSREKKERFSLILESASTNQTSMYLCASSQPSRETQYFGPGTRLLVL.

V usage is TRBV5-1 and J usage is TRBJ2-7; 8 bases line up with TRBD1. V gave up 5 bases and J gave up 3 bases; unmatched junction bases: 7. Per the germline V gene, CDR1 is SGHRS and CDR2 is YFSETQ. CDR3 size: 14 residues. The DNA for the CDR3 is TGCGCCAGCAGACCTGGACAGGGAAACTACGAGCAGTACTTC. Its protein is CASRPGQGNYEQYF. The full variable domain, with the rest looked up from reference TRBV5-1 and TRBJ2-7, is KAGVTQTPRYLIKTRGQQVTLSCSPISGHRSVSWYQQTPGQGLQFLFEYFSETQRNKGNFPGRFSGRQFSNSRSEMNVSTLELGDSALYLCASRPGQGNYEQYFGPGTRLTVT.

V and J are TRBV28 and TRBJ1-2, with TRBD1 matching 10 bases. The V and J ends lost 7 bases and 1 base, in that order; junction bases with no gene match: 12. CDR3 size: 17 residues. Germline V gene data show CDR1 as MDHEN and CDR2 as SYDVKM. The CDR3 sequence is CASTEGGQGRNNYGYTF. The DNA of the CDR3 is TGTGCCAGCACCGAGGGGGGACAGGGGAGGAATAACTATGGCTACACCTTC.

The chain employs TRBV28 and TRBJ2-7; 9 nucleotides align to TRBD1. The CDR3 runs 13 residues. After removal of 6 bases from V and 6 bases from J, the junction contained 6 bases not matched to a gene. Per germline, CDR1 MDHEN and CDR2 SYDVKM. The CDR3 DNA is TGTGCCAGCAGACAGACAGGGGGGATCGAGCAGTACTTC. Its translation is CASRQTGGIEQYF.

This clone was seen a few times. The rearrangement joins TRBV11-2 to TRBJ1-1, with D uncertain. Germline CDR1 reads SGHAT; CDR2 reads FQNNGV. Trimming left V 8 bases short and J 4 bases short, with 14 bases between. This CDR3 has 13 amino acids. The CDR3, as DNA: TGTGCCAGCGGACCTACCTTTAGCACTGAAGCTTTCTTT. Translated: CASGPTFSTEAFF.

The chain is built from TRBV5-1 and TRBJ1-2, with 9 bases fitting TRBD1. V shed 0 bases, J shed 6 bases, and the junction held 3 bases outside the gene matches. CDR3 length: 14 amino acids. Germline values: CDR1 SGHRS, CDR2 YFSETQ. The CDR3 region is CASSLGDRDDGYTF. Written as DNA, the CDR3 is TGCGCCAGCAGCTTGGGGGACAGGGATGATGGCTACACCTTC.

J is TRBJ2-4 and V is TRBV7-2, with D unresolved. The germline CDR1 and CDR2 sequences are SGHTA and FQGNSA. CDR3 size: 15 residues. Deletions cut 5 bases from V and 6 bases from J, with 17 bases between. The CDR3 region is CASSQQHSSINIQYF. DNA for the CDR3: TGTGCCAGCAGCCAACAGCACAGTAGCATAAACATTCAGTACTTC.

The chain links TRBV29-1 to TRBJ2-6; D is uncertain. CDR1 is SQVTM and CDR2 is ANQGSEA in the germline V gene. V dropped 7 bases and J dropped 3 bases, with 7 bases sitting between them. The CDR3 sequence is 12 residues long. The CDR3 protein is CSAMDGANVLTF. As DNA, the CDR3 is TGCAGCGCTATGGATGGGGCCAACGTCCTGACTTTC.

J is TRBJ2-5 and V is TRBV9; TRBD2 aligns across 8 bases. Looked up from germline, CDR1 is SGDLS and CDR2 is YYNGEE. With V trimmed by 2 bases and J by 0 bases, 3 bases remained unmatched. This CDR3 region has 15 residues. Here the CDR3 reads CASSVGLGDQETQYF. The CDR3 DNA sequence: TGTGCCAGCAGCGTGGGACTAGGGGACCAAGAGACCCAGTACTTC. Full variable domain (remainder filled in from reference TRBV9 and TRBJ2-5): DSGVTQTPKHLITATGQRVTLRCSPRSGDLSVYWYQQSLDQGLQFLIQYYNGEERAKGNILERFSAQQFPDLHSELNLSSLELGDSALYFCASSVGLGDQETQYFGPGTRLLVL.

CDR3 bases: TGTGCCACCCACAGGGACAGGGGCTTGGGTCAGCCCCAGCATTTT. Encoded protein: CATHRDRGLGQPQHF. V and J are TRBV19 and TRBJ1-5, with 10 nucleotides matching TRBD1. Trimming took 10 bases from V and 6 from J; bases not matched to a gene: 12. Germline lookup yields CDR1 LNHDA and CDR2 SQIVND (reference sequence). CDR3 length: 15 amino acids.

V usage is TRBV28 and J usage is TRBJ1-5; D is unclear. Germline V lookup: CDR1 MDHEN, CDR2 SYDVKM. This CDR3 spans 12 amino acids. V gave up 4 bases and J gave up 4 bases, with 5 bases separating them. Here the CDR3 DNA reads TGTGCCAGCAGTTGGGGTAATCAGCCCCAGCATTTT. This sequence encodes CASSWGNQPQHF.

CDR3 nucleotides: TGCGCCAGCTCGCAGGGCTCTAATCAGCCCCAGCATTTT. Protein: CASSQGSNQPQHF. The chain carries TRBV10-2 and TRBJ1-5; the D gene is possibly TRBD1 (5 bases). The germline V gene encodes CDR1 WSHSY and CDR2 SAAADI. With 8 bases removed from V and 4 bases from J, the gap between germline ends came to 12 bases. The CDR3 runs to 13 residues.

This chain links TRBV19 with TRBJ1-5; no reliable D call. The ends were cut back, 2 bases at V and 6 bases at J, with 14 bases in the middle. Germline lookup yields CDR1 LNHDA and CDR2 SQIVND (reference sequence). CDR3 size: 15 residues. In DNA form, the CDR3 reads TGTGCCAGTAGTATACGGAGGGTGGGCGGTCAGCCCCAGCATTTT. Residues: CASSIRRVGGQPQHF.

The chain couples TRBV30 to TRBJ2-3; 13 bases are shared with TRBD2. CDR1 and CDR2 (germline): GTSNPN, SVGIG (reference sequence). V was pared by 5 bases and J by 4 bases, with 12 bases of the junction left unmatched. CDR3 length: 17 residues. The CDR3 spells CAWDPDRTSGRADTQYF. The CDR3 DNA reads TGTGCCTGGGACCCTGATAGGACTAGCGGGAGAGCAGATACGCAGTATTTT.

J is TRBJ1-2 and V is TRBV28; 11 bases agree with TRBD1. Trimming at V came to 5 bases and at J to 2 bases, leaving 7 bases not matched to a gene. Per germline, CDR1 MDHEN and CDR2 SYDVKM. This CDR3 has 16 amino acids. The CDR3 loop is CASSTDRGPVNYGYTF. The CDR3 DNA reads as TGTGCCAGCAGTACGGACAGGGGGCCAGTAAACTATGGCTACACCTTC.

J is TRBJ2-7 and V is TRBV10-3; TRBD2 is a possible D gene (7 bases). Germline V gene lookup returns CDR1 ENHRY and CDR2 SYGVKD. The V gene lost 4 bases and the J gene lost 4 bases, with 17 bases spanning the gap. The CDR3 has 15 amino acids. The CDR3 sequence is CAISVRGDTRYEQYF. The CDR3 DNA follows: TGTGCCATCAGTGTTCGGGGGGACACTAGGTACGAGCAGTACTTC.